Listed below are T cell receptor beta chains from one sample, sequenced in a study of T-cell reconstitution after alpha-beta-depleted transplantation in children. TCRdb reprocessed the PCR reads via MiXCR and lists one record per CDR3 protein. The sample has 250,000 to 350,000 distinct CDR3 sequences, roughly 25% seen once. The specimen was PBMCs, mostly from graft donor cells, collected 180 days after TCRalphabeta/CD19-depleted stem cell transplant. The receptors shown here come from a male patient between 5 and 17 years old who had a stem cell transplant for acute lymphoblastic leukemia, so the T cells may come from the graft donor. Each CDR3 is given with its conserved first and last residue. The D gene is left open where the match is weak. Where a row states a size, it is once, few, many or the class of an expanded clone; other rows omit it.

D	V	J	size	DNA	CDR3
-	TRBV28	TRBJ2-1	-	TGTGCCAGCAGGTTTTTCCGCGGGGCTTACAATGAGCAGTTCTTC	CASRFFRGAYNEQFF
-	TRBV5-1	TRBJ2-7	few	TGCGCCAGCAGCTTGGCACCACTAGGTTCCCACGAGCAGTACTTC	CASSLAPLGSHEQYF
TRBD1	TRBV18	TRBJ1-1	few	TGTGCCAGCTCACCGGGCACACAGGGGCACACTGAAGCTTTCTTT	CASSPGTQGHTEAFF
TRBD2	TRBV9	TRBJ2-1	few	TGTGCCAGCAGGGAGGGACTAGCGAGGGGTGAGCAGTTCTTC	CASREGLARGEQFF
TRBD1	TRBV5-1	TRBJ1-1	few	TGCGCCAGCAGCTGGGACAGCAAGCTGGTCATGAACACTGAAGCTTTCTTT	CASSWDSKLVMNTEAFF
-	TRBV5-1	TRBJ1-4	-	TGCGCCAGCAGCGTCGACAGCGATGAAAAACTGTTTTTT	CASSVDSDEKLFF
TRBD2	TRBV20-1	TRBJ2-7	-	TGCAGTGCTAGCCCCCCTAGCGGGAGATATACCCCTGAATCCTACGAGCAGTACTTC	CSASPPSGRYTPESYEQYF
TRBD2	TRBV29-1	TRBJ2-1	many	TGCAGCGTTGAAGGGACTAGCGGGAGGGCCTACAATGAGCAGTTCTTC	CSVEGTSGRAYNEQFF
-	TRBV6-2/TRBV6-3	TRBJ2-6	few	TGTGCCAGCAGCCCCTGGGCCCTAGCAGGGCTTGGTAGCTCTGGGGCCAACGTCCTGACTTTC	CASSPWALAGLGSSGANVLTF
TRBD1	TRBV13	TRBJ2-2	-	TGTGCCAGCAGCTTAAGAGGGACAGGATACCGGGAGCTGTTTTTT	CASSLRGTGYRELFF
-	TRBV9	TRBJ1-1	many	TGTGCCAGCAGCGGCTACAGGGATACTGAAGCTTTCTTT	CASSGYRDTEAFF
-	TRBV4-1	TRBJ2-6	-	TGCGCCAGCAGCCAAGTGGAAATCGGCAAGTTGTTTTTCTCTGGGGCCAACGTCCTGACTTTC	CASSQVEIGKLFFSGANVLTF
-	TRBV29-1	TRBJ1-2	few	TGCAGCGTTGACAGGGTCGGCTATGGCTACACCTTC	CSVDRVGYGYTF
-	TRBV10-2	TRBJ1-2	-	TGCGCCAGCAGTGACTTCGGGACTGGCTATGGCTACACCTTC	CASSDFGTGYGYTF
-	TRBV5-1	TRBJ1-2	-	TGCGCCAGCTTCGGAATTCTTGGGGATGGCTACACCTTC	CASFGILGDGYTF
TRBD2	TRBV7-9	TRBJ2-5	few	TGTGCCAGCAGCTTAGGCCCCGCGGGAGGGGAGACCCAGTACTTC	CASSLGPAGGETQYF
-	TRBV28	TRBJ2-6	few	TGTGCCACCGTGAGAGCGGGCTCTGGGGCCAACGTCCTGACTTTC	CATVRAGSGANVLTF
TRBD2	TRBV7-3	TRBJ2-2	many	TGTGCCAGCAGGTCAGCGGGAGAGCACGGGGAGCTGTTTTTT	CASRSAGEHGELFF
TRBD2	TRBV6-5	TRBJ2-3	-	TGTGCCAGCAGTTACTCGGGGCTAGCGGGAACTAGGGACACGCAGTATTTT	CASSYSGLAGTRDTQYF
TRBD2	TRBV9	TRBJ2-1	-	TGTGCCAGCAGCGTAGATGGGCTAGCGGGAGGGTGGTTATACAATGAGCAGTTCTTC	CASSVDGLAGGWLYNEQFF
TRBD2	TRBV7-6	TRBJ2-7	-	TGTGCCAGCAGCTTAACGACTAGCGGGTCACACGAGCAGTACTTC	CASSLTTSGSHEQYF
TRBD2	TRBV20-1	TRBJ2-1	-	TGCAGTGCTAGAGTCCCTAGCGGGACCCCGGGGCAGTTCTTC	CSARVPSGTPGQFF
-	TRBV5-1	TRBJ2-5	-	TGCGCCAGCAGCTCAGGCCGGGCTCAAGAGACCCAGTACTTC	CASSSGRAQETQYF
TRBD2	TRBV11-2	TRBJ2-3	-	TGTGCCAGCAGCGCCTTCGGCAGCGGGAGATTTGGAGGAGATACGCAGTATTTT	CASSAFGSGRFGGDTQYF
-	TRBV7-3	TRBJ2-2	-	TGTGCCAGCAGCTTCGGTCAGGCGGGGTCCGGGGAGCTGTTTTTT	CASSFGQAGSGELFF
TRBD2	TRBV7-9	TRBJ2-5	many	TGTGCCAGCACCGCGCCCTACGCGGGAGTGGAGACCCAGTACTTC	CASTAPYAGVETQYF
-	TRBV5-1	TRBJ2-1	-	TGCGCCAGCAGCTTTGGTCGGGGAGGAGGCGATGAGCAGTTCTTC	CASSFGRGGGDEQFF
-	TRBV5-1	TRBJ2-1	-	TGCGCCAGCAGCTGGGGGGGCTCATACAATGAGCAGTTCTTC	CASSWGGSYNEQFF
TRBD1	TRBV6-5	TRBJ2-5	-	TGTGCCAGCAGTTACTTCGAGGGGGCCGGCAAAGAGACCCAGTACTTC	CASSYFEGAGKETQYF
TRBD2	TRBV4-1	TRBJ2-1	few	TGCGCCAGCAGCCACAGCGGGAGTCGGGGCAATGAGCAGTTCTTC	CASSHSGSRGNEQFF
-	TRBV24-1	TRBJ2-1	-	TGTGCCACCAGTGAAACCCGGGTTACGAGGTGGAATGAGCAGTTCTTC	CATSETRVTRWNEQFF
-	TRBV19	TRBJ2-3	-	TGTGCCAGTATCCCCCCTATCGTTGGGAACCCGTATTTT	CASIPPIVGNPYF
-	TRBV5-1	TRBJ1-3	few	TGCGCCAGCAGACAGGGATCTGGAAACACCATATATTTT	CASRQGSGNTIYF
-	TRBV20-1	TRBJ1-3	few	TGCAGTGCTTCTCTCGGATCCTCTGGAAACACCATATATTTT	CSASLGSSGNTIYF
-	TRBV24-1	TRBJ2-7	few	TGTGCCACCAGAAGATGTTGGGGAGAAGTCTCCTACGAGCAGTACTTC	CATRRCWGEVSYEQYF
TRBD2	TRBV5-1	TRBJ2-1	many	TGCGCCAGCAGCTCTGGGACTAGCGGGAGCTCCTACAATGAGCAGTTCTTC	CASSSGTSGSSYNEQFF
TRBD1	TRBV4-1	TRBJ2-6	few	TGCGCCAGCAGCCAAGCCCTTGGAGGACAGGGATACTCTGGGGCCAACGTCCTGACTTTC	CASSQALGGQGYSGANVLTF
TRBD2	TRBV5-1	TRBJ2-3	-	TGCGCCAGCAGCAAACTAGCGGGATCCACAGATACGCAGTATTTT	CASSKLAGSTDTQYF
-	TRBV4-1	TRBJ2-3	-	TGCGCCAGCAGCCCCCGACAGGCCCGGGATACGCAGTATTTT	CASSPRQARDTQYF
-	TRBV6-2/TRBV6-3	TRBJ1-5	few	TGTGCCAGCAGTTACTCCCACAGCAATCAGCCCCAGCATTTT	CASSYSHSNQPQHF
-	TRBV20-1	TRBJ1-5	few	TGCAGTGCTAGACTAGGCTCCCATCAGCCCCAGCATTTT	CSARLGSHQPQHF
-	TRBV5-5	TRBJ2-7	few	TGTGCCAGCAGCCTCTTGGGGGCAGGGCCCTACGAGCAGTACTTC	CASSLLGAGPYEQYF
-	TRBV19	TRBJ2-7	few	TGTGCCAGTAGTATAGTGCACGGCTACTACGAGCAGTACTTC	CASSIVHGYYEQYF
-	TRBV20-1	TRBJ2-5	few	TGCAGTGCTCTCAGTCGGGGACGGTTTGAAGAGACCCAGTACTTC	CSALSRGRFEETQYF
TRBD1	TRBV7-8	TRBJ2-3	few	TGTGCCAGCAGCCCCAGGACAGGGGTCGCAGATACGCAGTATTTT	CASSPRTGVADTQYF
TRBD2	TRBV5-4	TRBJ2-7	-	TGTGCCAGCAGCCCCCGGGTAGCGGGAGGCCGCGAGCAGTACTTC	CASSPRVAGGREQYF
TRBD2	TRBV7-2	TRBJ2-1	-	TGTGACAGCAGCTTTGCCGGGACTATCTACAATGAGCAGTTCTTC	CDSSFAGTIYNEQFF
-	TRBV4-1	TRBJ1-5	-	TGCGCCAGCAGCCCAAGGGGACTTAATAGCAATCAGCCCCAGCATTTT	CASSPRGLNSNQPQHF
-	TRBV12-3/TRBV12-4	TRBJ2-6	-	TGTGCCAGCAGTTTAGTTACCGCCTCTGGGGCCAACGTCCTGACTTTC	CASSLVTASGANVLTF
-	TRBV4-1	TRBJ2-3	few	TGCGCCAGCAGCCAAGATGTGATGACAGATACGCAGTATTTT	CASSQDVMTDTQYF
TRBD1	TRBV27	TRBJ2-7	few	TGTGCCAGCAGTTTATGGGGACAGGGAGGCCACGAGCAGTACTTC	CASSLWGQGGHEQYF
-	TRBV2	TRBJ2-6	-	TGTGCCGGGCACAGGTTCGGCTCTGGGGCCAACGTCCTGACTTTC	CAGHRFGSGANVLTF
-	TRBV11-1	TRBJ2-1	few	TGTGCCAGCAGCTACAAGGGGAACTCCCAAGAGGTCTCCTACAATGAGCAGTTCTTC	CASSYKGNSQEVSYNEQFF
TRBD1	TRBV5-1	TRBJ2-2	few	TGCGCCAGCAGCTTTGGGGACAGGGGGCCCGGGGAGCTGTTTTTT	CASSFGDRGPGELFF
TRBD2	TRBV5-1	TRBJ2-7	many	TGCGCCAGCAGCGCTTCTCCGGCGGGGGTCTACGAGCAGTACTTC	CASSASPAGVYEQYF